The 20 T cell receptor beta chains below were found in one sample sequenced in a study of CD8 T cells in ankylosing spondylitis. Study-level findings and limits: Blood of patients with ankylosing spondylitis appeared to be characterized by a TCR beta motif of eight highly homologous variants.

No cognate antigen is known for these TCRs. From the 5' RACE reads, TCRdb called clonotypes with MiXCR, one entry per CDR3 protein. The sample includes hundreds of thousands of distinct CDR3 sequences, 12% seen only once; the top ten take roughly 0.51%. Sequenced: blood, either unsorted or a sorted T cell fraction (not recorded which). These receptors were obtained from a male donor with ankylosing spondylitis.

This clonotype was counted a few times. Written as DNA, the CDR3 is TGTGCCAGCAGGGACATTTACAGTCAACACCCTTACAATGAGCAGTTCTTC. Translated, it gives CASRDIYSQHPYNEQFF. This chain joins TRBV2 and TRBJ2-1; a weak D match, TRBD1 (5 bases). Germline assignment: CDR1 SNHLY and CDR2 FYNNEI. This CDR3 is built from 17 residues. Trimming took off 6 bases at V and 4 bases at J, with 22 bases between the two ends.

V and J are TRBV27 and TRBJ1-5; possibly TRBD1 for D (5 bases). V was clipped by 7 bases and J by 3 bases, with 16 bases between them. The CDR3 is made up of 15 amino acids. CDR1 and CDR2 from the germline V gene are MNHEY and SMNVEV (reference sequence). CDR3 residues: CASKIRGENNQPQHF. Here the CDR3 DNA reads TGTGCCAGCAAAATAAGAGGGGAGAACAATCAGCCCCAGCATTTT.

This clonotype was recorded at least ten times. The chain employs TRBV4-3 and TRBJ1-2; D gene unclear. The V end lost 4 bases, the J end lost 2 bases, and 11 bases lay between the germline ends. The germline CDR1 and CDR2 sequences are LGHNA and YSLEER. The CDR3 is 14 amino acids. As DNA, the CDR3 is TGCGCCAGCAGCCCAGGACGGAACAACTATGGCTACACCTTC. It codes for CASSPGRNNYGYTF.

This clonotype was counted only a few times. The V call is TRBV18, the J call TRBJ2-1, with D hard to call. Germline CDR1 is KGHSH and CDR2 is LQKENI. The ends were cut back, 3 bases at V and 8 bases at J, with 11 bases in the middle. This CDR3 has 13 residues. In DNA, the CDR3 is TGTGCCAGCTCACCCTTAGCCGGAGATGAGCAGTTCTTC. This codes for CASSPLAGDEQFF.

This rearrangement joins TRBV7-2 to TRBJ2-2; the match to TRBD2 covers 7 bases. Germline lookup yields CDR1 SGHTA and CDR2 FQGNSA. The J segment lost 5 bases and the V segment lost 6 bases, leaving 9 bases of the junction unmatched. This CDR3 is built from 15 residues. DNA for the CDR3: TGTGCCAGCAGTAAAGGGATGGGAGGGACCGGGGAGCTGTTTTTT. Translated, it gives CASSKGMGGTGELFF.

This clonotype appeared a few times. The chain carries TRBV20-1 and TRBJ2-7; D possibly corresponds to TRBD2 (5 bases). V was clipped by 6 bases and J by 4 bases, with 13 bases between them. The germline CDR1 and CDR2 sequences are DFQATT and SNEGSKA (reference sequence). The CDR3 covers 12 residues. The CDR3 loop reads CSAKEGFYEQYF. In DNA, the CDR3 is TGCAGTGCCAAAGAGGGATTTTACGAGCAGTACTTC.

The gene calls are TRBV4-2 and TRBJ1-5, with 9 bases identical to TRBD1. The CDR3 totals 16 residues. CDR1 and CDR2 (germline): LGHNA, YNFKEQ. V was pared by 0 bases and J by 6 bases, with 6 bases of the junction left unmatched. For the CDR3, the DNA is TGTGCCAGCAGCCAAGAGGGGGACAGGGTTGGTCAGCCCCAGCATTTT. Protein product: CASSQEGDRVGQPQHF.

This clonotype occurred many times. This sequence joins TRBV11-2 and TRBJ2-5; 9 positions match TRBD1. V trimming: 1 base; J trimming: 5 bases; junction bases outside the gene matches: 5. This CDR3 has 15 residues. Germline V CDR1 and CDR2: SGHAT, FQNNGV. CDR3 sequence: CASSLGDRDYETQYF. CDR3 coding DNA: TGTGCCAGCAGCTTAGGGGACAGGGACTACGAGACCCAGTACTTC.

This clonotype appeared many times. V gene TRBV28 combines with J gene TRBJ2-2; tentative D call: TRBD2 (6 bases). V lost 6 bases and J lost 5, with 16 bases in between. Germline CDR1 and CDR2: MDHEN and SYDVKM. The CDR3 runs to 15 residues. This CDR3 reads CASSSEGIWTGELFF. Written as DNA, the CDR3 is TGTGCCAGCAGCTCGGAGGGGATATGGACCGGGGAGCTGTTTTTT. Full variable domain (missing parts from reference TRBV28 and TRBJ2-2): DVKVTQSSRYLVKRTGEKVFLECVQDMDHENMFWYRQDPGLGLRLIYFSYDVKMKEKGDIPEGYSVSREKKERFSLILESASTNQTSMYLCASSSEGIWTGELFFGEGSRLTVL.

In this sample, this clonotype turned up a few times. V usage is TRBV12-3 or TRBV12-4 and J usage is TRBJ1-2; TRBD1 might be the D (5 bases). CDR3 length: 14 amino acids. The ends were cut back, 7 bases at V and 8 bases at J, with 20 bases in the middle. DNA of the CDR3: TGTGCCAGCACCCAGGCTCGCAGGGTGGGGGGCTACACCTTC. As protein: CASTQARRVGGYTF.

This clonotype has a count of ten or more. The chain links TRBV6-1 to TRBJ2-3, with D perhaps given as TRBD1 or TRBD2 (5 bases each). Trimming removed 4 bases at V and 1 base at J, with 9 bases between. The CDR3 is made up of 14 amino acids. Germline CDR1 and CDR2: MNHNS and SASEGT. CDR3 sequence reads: CASSGRDRTDTQYF. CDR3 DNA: TGTGCCAGCAGTGGAAGGGACCGCACAGATACGCAGTATTTT.

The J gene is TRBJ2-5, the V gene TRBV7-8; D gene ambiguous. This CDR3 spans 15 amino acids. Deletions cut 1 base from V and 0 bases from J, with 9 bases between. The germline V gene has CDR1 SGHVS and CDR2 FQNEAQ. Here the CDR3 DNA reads TGTGCCAGCAGCTTAGTGGGGATTAACCAAGAGACCCAGTACTTC. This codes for CASSLVGINQETQYF.

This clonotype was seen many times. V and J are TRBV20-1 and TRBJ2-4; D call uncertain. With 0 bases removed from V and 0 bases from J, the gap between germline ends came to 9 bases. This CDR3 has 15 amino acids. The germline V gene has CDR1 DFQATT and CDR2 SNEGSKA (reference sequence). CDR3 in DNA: TGCAGTGCTAGAGATAGCTCGTTAGCCAAAAACATTCAGTACTTC. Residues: CSARDSSLAKNIQYF.

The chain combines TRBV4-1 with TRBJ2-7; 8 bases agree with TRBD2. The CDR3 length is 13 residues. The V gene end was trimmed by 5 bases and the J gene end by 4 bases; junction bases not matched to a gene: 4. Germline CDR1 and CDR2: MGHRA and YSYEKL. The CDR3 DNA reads TGCGCCAGCAGCGAGCGGGAGTCTTACGAGCAGTACTTC. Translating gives CASSERESYEQYF.

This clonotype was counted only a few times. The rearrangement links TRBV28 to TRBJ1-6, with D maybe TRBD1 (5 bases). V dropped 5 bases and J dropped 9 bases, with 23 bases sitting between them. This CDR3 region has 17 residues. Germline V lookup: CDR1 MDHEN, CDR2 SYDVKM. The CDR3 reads CASSPNYQGSGVSPLHF. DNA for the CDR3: TGTGCCAGCAGTCCAAATTACCAGGGAAGTGGGGTTTCACCCCTCCACTTT.

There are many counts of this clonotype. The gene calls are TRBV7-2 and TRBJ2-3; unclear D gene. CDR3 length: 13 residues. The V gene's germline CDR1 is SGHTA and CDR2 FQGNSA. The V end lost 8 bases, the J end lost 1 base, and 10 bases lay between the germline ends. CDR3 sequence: CASAVSRTDTQYF. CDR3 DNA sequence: TGTGCCAGCGCGGTAAGCCGCACAGATACGCAGTATTTT.

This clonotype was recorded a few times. CDR3 nucleotide sequence: TGCGCCAGCAGCTTCGGAGACAGGAGAGGGGAAGAGACCCAGTACTTC. This encodes CASSFGDRRGEETQYF. J is TRBJ2-5 and V is TRBV5-1, with D maybe TRBD1 (6 bases). Trimming stripped 2 bases from V and 3 bases from J, with 17 bases between. The CDR3 extends over 16 amino acids. Germline loops: CDR1 SGHRS, CDR2 YFSETQ.

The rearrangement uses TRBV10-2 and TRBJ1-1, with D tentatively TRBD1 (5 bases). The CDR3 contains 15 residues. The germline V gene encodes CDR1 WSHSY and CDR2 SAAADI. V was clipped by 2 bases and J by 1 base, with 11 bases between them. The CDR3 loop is CASSEGSDRNTEAFF. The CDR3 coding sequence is TGCGCCAGCAGTGAGGGCTCCGACAGGAACACTGAAGCTTTCTTT.

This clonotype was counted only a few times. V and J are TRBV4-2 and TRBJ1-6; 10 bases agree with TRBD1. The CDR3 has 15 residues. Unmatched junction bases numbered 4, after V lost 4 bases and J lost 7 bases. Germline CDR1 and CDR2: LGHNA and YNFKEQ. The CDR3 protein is CASSPGGQGNSPLHF. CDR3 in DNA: TGTGCCAGCAGCCCCGGGGGACAGGGGAATTCACCCCTCCACTTT.

The CDR3 is CASGSSPFLRYEQYF. As DNA, the CDR3 is TGTGCCAGCGGATCATCTCCCTTTCTTCGCTACGAGCAGTACTTC. The chain employs TRBV6-2 or TRBV6-3 and TRBJ2-7; D remains ambiguous. Trimming removed 8 bases from V and 3 bases from J, with 20 bases in between. This CDR3 contains 15 residues. Per germline, CDR1 MNHEY and CDR2 SVGEGT.